This TCR beta chain was captured in a study of cytomegalovirus exposure and HLA in healthy donors. The overall study: The study placed 80% to 85% of its 350 to 450 genotyped donors in the Caucasian-associated ancestry cluster.

J was trimmed by 4 bases and V by 7 bases; bases with no gene match: 8. There are 15 residues in the CDR3. CDR1 is SNHLY, CDR2 FYNNEI, per germline. Study results and limitations: In a later analysis, most CMV-associated TCR beta chains appeared HLA-restricted. Reported results showed that the classifier diagnosed cytomegalovirus status with high specificity and sensitivity.

For this clone: Antigen: not known.

This PCR relied on a set of 60 Vbeta primers and 13 Jbeta primers. Data came from immunoSEQ multiplex PCR; TCRdb stores just in-frame clones and leaves some out. This sample has 200,000 or so clones, with about four fifths found just once. The clonotype comes from a boy aged 5-17 years in good health and CMV-seronegative. Sequencing input: PBMCs. The chain couples TRBV2 to TRBJ1-3; 9 nucleotides agree with TRBD1. The CDR3 loop reads CASNSDRGAGNTIYF. The DNA of the CDR3 is TGTGCCAGCAACTCTGACAGGGGGGCAGGAAACACCATATATTTT. The full variable domain, rest sourced from reference TRBV2 and TRBJ1-3, is EPEVTQTPSHQVTQMGQEVILRCVPISNHLYFYWYRQILGQKVEFLVSFYNNEISEKSEIFDDQFSVERPDGSNFTLKIRSTKLEDSAMYFCASNSDRGAGNTIYFGEGSWLTVV.